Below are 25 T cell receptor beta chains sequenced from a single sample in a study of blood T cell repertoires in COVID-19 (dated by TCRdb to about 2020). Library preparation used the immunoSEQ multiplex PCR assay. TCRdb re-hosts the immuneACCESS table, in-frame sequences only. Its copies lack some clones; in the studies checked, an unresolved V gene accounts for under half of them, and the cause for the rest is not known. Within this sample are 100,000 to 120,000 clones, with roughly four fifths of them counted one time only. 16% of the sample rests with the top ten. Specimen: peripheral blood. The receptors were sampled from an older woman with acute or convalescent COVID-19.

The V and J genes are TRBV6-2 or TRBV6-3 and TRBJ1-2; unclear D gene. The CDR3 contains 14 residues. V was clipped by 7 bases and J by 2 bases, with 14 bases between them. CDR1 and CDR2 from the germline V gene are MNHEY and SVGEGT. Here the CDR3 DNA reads TGTGCCAGCACCCCAGGCTCGGGGAACTATGGCTACACCTTC. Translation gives CASTPGSGNYGYTF.

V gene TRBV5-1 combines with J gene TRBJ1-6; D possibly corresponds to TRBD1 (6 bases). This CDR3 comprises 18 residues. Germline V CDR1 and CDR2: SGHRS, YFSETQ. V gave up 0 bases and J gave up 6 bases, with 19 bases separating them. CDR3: CASSLVGGTGSSNSPLHF. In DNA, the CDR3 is TGCGCCAGCAGCTTGGTCGGAGGAACAGGGAGTTCTAATTCACCCCTCCACTTT.

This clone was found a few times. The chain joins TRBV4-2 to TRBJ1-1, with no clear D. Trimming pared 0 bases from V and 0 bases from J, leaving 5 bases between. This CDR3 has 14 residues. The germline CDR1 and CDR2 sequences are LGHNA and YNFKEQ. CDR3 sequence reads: CASSQDPVNTEAFF. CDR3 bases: TGTGCCAGCAGCCAAGACCCAGTGAACACTGAAGCTTTCTTT.

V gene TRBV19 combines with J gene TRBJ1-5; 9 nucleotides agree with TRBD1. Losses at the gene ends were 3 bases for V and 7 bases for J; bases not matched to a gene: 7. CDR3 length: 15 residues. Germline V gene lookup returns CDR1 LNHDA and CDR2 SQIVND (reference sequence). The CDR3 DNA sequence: TGTGCCAGTAGTATTGGACAGGGGCGGGTACAGCCCCAGCATTTT. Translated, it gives CASSIGQGRVQPQHF.

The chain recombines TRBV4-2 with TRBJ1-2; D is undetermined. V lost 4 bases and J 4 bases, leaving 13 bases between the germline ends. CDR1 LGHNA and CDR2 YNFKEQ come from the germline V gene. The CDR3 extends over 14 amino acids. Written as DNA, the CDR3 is TGTGCCAGCAGCCCTGGGAGGGATGCCTATGGCTACACCTTC. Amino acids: CASSPGRDAYGYTF.

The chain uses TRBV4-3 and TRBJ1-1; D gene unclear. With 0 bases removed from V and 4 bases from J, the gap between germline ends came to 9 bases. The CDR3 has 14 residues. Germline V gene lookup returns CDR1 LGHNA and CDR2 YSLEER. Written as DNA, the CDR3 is TGCGCCAGCAGCCAAGATCACGGGAGCACTGAAGCTTTCTTT. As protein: CASSQDHGSTEAFF.

In nucleotides, the CDR3 is TGTGCCACCAGTGCGGACTATGGCTACACCTTC. Its protein product is CATSADYGYTF. This rearrangement joins TRBV24-1 to TRBJ1-2; D is unclear. Germline CDR1 and CDR2: KGHDR and SFDVKD. Trimming removed 5 bases at V and 3 bases at J, with 3 bases between. The CDR3 extends over 11 amino acids.

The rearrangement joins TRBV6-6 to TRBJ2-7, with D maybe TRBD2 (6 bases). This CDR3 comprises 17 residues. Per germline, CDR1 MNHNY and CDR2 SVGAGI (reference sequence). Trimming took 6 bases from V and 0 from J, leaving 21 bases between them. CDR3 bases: TGTGCCAGCAGCCGATTCGGGACTCCCTTAACCTCCTACGAGCAGTACTTC. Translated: CASSRFGTPLTSYEQYF.

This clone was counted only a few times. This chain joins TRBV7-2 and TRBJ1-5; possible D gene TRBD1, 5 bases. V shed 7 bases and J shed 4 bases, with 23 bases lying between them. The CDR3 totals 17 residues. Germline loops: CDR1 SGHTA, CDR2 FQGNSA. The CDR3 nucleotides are TGTGCCAGCATCCCCGGTGGGGCAGGGATTCATAATCAGCCCCAGCATTTT. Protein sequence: CASIPGGAGIHNQPQHF.

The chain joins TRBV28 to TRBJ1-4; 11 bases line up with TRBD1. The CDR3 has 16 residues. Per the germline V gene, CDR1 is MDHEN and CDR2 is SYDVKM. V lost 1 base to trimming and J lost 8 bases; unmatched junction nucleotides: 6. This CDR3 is CASSLLRGQGVEKLFF. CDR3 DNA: TGTGCCAGCAGTTTATTGCGGGGACAGGGGGTGGAAAAACTGTTTTTT.

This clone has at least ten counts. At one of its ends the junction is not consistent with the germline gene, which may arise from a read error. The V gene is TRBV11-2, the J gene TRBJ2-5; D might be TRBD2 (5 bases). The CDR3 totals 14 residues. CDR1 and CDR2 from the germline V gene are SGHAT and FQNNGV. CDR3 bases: TGTGCCAGCACCTTAGATGCGGGCCAAGAGACCCAGTACTTC. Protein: CASTLDAGQETQYF.

CDR3 DNA sequence: TGTGCCAGCAGCCAAGAACAGGGATGGGGTTACGAGCAGTACTTC. Translation gives CASSQEQGWGYEQYF. J is TRBJ2-7 and V is TRBV14; D is possibly TRBD1 (6 bases). Trimming left V 0 bases short and J 4 bases short, with 13 bases between. The length of the CDR3 is 15 residues. Germline V gene sequence: CDR1 SGHDN, CDR2 FVKESK.

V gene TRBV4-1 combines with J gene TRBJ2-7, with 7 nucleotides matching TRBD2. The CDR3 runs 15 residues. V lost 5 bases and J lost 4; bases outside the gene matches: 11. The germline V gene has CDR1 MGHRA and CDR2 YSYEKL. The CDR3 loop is CASSTPGLPPYEQYF. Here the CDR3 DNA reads TGCGCCAGCAGCACGCCGGGACTACCACCATACGAGCAGTACTTC.

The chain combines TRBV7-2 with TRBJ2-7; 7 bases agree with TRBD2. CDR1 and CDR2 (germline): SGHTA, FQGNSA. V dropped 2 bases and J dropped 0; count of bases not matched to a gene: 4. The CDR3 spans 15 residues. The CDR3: CASSLLAASSYEQYF. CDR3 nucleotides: TGTGCCAGCAGCTTACTAGCGGCAAGCTCCTACGAGCAGTACTTC.

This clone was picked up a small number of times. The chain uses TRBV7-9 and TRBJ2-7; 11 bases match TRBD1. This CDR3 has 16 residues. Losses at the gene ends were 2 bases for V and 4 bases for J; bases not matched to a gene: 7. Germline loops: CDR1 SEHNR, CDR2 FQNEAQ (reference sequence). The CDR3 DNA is TGTGCCAGCAGCTTATTGCTGGGACAGGGGGAATACGAGCAGTACTTC. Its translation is CASSLLLGQGEYEQYF.

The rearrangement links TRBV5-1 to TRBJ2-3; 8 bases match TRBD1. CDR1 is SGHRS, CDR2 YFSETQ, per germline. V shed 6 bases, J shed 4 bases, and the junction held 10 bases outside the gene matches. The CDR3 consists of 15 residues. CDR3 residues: CASTRGTGKADTQYF. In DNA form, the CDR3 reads TGCGCCAGCACCCGGGGGACAGGAAAGGCAGATACGCAGTATTTT.

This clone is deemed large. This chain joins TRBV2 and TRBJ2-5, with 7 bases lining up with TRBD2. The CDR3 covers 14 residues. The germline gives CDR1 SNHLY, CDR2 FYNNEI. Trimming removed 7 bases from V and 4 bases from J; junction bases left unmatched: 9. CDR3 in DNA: TGTGCCAGCACGCCGGGCAGGGAGGGAGAGACCCAGTACTTC. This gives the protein CASTPGREGETQYF. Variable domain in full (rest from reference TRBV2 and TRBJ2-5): EPEVTQTPSHQVTQMGQEVILRCVPISNHLYFYWYRQILGQKVEFLVSFYNNEISEKSEIFDDQFSVERPDGSNFTLKIRSTKLEDSAMYFCASTPGREGETQYFGPGTRLLVL.

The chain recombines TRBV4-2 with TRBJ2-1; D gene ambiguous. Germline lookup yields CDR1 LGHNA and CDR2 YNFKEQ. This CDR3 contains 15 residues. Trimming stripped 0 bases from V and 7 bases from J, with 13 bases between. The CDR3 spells CASSQELMSENEQFF. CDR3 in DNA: TGTGCCAGCAGCCAAGAGTTGATGTCTGAGAATGAGCAGTTCTTC.

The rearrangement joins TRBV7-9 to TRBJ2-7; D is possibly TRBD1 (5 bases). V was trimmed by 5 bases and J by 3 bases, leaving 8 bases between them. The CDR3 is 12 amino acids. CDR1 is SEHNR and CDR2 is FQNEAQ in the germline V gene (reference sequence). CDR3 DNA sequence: TGTGCCAGCAGCCGACAGATCTACGAGCAGTACTTC. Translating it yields CASSRQIYEQYF.

This chain's CDR3 is CATATGDGETQYF. The CDR3 DNA sequence: TGTGCCACCGCAACAGGGGATGGAGAGACCCAGTACTTC. The J gene is TRBJ2-5, the V gene TRBV6-5; 7 bases map to TRBD1. The J segment lost 4 bases and the V segment lost 10 bases, leaving 9 bases of the junction unmatched. This CDR3 is built from 13 residues. The germline V gene has CDR1 MNHEY and CDR2 SVGAGI.

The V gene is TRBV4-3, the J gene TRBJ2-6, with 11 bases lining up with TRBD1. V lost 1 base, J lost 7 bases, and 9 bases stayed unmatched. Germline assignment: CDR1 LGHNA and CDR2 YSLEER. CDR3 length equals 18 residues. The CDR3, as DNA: TGCGCCAGCAGCCAAGGGGACAGGGGGGGAGTTGAAGCCAACGTCCTGACTTTC. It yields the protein CASSQGDRGGVEANVLTF.

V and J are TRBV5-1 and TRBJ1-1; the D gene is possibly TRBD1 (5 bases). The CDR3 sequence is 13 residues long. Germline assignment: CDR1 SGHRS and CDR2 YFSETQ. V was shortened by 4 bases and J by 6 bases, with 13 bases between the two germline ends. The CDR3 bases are TGCGCCAGCAGCCGAAGGGGAGGGCCTGAAGCTTTCTTT. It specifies CASSRRGGPEAFF.

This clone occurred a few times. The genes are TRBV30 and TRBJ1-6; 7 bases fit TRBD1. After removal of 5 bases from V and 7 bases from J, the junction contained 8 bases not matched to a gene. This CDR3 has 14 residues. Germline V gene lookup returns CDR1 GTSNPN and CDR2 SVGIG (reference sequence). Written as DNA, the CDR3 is TGTGCCTGGTCGCGGGACAGTACGAATTCACCCCTCCACTTT. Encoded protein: CAWSRDSTNSPLHF. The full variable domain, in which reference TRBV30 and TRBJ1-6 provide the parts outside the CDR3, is SQTIHQWPATLVQPVGSPLSLECTVEGTSNPNLYWYRQAAGRGLQLLFYSVGIGQISSEVPQNLSASRPQDRQFILSSKKLLLSDSGFYLCAWSRDSTNSPLHFGNGTRLTVT.

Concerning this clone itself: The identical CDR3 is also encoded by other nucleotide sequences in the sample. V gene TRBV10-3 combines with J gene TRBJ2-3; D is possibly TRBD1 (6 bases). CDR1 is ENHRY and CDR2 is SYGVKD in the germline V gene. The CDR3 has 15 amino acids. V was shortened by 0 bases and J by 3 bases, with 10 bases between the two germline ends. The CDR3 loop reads CAISESSQGTDTQYF. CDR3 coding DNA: TGTGCCATCAGTGAGTCGAGTCAGGGGACAGATACGCAGTATTTT.

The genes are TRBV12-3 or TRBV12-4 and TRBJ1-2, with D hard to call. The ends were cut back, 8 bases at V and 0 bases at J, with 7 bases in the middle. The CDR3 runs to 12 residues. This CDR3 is CASWYSNYGYTF. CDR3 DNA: TGTGCCAGCTGGTACTCTAACTATGGCTACACCTTC.